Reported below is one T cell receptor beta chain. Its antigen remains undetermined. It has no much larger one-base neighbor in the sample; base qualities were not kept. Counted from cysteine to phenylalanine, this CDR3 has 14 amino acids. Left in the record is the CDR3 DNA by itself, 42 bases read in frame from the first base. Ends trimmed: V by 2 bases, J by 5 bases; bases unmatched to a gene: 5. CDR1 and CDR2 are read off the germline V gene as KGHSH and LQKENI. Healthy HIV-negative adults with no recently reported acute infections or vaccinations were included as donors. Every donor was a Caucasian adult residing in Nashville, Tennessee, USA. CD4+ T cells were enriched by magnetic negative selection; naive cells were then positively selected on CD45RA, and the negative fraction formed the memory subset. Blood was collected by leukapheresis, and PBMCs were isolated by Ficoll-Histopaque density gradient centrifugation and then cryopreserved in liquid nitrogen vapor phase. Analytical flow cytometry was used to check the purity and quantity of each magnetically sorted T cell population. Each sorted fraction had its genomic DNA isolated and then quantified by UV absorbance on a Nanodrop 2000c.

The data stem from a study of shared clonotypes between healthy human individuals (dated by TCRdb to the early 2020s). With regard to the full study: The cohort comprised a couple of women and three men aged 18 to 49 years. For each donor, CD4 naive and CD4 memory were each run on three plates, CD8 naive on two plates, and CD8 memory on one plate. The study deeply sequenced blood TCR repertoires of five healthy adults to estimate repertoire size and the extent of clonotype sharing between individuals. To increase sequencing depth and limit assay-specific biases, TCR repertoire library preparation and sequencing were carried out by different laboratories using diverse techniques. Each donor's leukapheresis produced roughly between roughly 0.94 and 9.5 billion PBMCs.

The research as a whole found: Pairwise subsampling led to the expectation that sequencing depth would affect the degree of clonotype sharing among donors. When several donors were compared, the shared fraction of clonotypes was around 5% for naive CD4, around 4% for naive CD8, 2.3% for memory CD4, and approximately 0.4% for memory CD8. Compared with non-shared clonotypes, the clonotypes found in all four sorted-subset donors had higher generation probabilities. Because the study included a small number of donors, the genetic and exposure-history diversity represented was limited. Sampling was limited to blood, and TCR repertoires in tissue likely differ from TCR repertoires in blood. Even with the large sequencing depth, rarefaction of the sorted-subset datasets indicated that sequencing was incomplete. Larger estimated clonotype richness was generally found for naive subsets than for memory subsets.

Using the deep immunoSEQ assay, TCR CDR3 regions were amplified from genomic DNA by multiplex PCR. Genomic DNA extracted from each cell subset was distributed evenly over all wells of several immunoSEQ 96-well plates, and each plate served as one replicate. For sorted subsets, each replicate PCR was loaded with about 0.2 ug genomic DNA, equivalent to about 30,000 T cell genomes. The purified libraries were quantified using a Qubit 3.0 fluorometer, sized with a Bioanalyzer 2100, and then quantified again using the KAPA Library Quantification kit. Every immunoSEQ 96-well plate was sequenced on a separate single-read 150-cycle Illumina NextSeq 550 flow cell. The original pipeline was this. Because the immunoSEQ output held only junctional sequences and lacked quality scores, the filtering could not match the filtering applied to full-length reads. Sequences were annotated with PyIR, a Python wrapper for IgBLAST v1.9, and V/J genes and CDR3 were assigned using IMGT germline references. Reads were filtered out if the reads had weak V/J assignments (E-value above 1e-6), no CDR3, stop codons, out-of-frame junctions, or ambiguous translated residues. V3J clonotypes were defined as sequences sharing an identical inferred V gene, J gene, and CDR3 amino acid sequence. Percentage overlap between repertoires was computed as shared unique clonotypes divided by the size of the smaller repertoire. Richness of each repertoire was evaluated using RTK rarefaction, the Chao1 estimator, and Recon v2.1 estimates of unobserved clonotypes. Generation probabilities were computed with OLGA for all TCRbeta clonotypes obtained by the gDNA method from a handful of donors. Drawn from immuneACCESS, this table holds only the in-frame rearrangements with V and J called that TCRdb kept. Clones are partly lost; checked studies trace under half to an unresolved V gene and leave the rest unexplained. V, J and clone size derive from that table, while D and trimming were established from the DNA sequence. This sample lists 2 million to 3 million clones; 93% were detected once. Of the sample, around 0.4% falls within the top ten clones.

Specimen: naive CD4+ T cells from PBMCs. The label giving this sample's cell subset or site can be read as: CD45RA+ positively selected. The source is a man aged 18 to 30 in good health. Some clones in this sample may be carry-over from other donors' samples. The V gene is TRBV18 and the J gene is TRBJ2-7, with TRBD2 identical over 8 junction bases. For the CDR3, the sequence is CASSPLREANEQYF. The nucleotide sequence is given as TGTGCCAGCTCACCATTGCGGGAGGCGAACGAGCAGTACTTC.